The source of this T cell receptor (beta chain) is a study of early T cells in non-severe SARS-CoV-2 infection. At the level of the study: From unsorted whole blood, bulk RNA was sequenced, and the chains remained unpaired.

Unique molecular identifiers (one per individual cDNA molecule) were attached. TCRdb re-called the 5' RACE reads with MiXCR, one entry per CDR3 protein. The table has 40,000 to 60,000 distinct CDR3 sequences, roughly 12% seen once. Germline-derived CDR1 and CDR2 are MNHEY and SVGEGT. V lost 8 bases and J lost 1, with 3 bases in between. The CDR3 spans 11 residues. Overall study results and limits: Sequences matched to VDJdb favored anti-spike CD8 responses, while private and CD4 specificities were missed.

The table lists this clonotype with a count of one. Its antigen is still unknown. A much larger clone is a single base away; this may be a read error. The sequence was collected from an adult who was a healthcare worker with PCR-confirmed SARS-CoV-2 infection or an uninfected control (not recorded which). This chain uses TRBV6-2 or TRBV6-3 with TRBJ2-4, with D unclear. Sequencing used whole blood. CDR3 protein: CASWAKNIQYF. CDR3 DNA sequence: TGTGCCAGCTGGGCCAAAAACATTCAGTACTTC.